This T cell receptor beta chain originates from a study of OX40 agonist ivuxolimab in advanced cancers. Assay used: immunoSEQ multiplex PCR; TCRdb lists only in-frame clones, some missing. The profile shows some 65,000 clones, approximately 90% of them singletons. To note about this clone: Its antigen remains unknown.

Study-level findings and limits: Among expanded peripheral T cells, antigen specificity went undetermined. Dosing at 0.1 to 3.0 mg/kg was accompanied by clonal expansion of CD4+ and CD8+ blood T cells by week 6.

The sequence was obtained from an adult with an advanced solid tumor such as melanoma, head and neck, liver or kidney cancer. The sample was CD4+ or CD8+ T cells sorted from blood, taken in a trial of the OX40 agonist ivuxolimab.

CDR3 loop: CASSLEGPGAYEQYF. CDR3 DNA sequence: TGCGCCAGCAGCTTGGAAGGACCCGGGGCCTACGAGCAGTACTTC. The chain uses TRBV5-1 and TRBJ2-7, with D perhaps matching TRBD2 (5 bases). Deletions cut 0 bases from V and 2 bases from J, with 12 bases between. From germline, CDR1 is SGHRS and CDR2 YFSETQ. CDR3 length equals 15 residues.